The rows below give T cell receptor beta chains drawn from one sample of a study of PD-L1 blockade in urothelial cancer. Produced via immunoSEQ multiplex PCR; TCRdb's table is partial and in-frame only. The table has fewer than 30,000 clones, less than 90% seen once. The sample consisted of PBMCs, taken around atezolizumab (anti-PD-L1) treatment. The receptor set was obtained from a man aged 65 to 85 with urothelial cancer. CDR3s include the opening cysteine and the closing phenylalanine or tryptophan. A D gene is named only where the DNA matches it firmly. Where a row states a size, it is once, few, many or the class of an expanded clone; other rows omit it.

d_gene: TRBD1
j_gene: TRBJ1-5
abundance: -
v_gene: TRBV2
CDR3nt: TGTGCCAGCACCCCGGACAGGGGGCTCGGAAATCAGCCCCAGCATTTT
CDR3aa: CASTPDRGLGNQPQHF

d_gene: -
j_gene: TRBJ1-1
abundance: -
v_gene: TRBV27
CDR3nt: TGTGCCAGCGGCCACCTTCAGGGGATTGAAGCTTTCTTT
CDR3aa: CASGHLQGIEAFF

d_gene: TRBD1
j_gene: TRBJ2-4
abundance: -
v_gene: TRBV5-4
CDR3nt: TGTGCCAGCAGCACCTACAGGGGGACGCAGTGGAACATTCAGTACTTC
CDR3aa: CASSTYRGTQWNIQYF

d_gene: TRBD1
j_gene: TRBJ2-1
abundance: -
v_gene: TRBV23-1
CDR3nt: TGCGCCAGCAGTCAATTCGACAGGGGGAGGAATGAGCAGTTCTTC
CDR3aa: CASSQFDRGRNEQFF

d_gene: TRBD1
j_gene: TRBJ2-2
abundance: -
v_gene: TRBV30
CDR3nt: TGTGCCTGGAGGAGAAGGACAGGACCGAACACCGGGGAGCTGTTTTTT
CDR3aa: CAWRRRTGPNTGELFF

d_gene: TRBD1
j_gene: TRBJ2-3
abundance: -
v_gene: TRBV13
CDR3nt: TGTGCCAGCAGCTGGCTAGGACAGGGGGCCACAGATACGCAGTATTTT
CDR3aa: CASSWLGQGATDTQYF

d_gene: -
j_gene: TRBJ1-5
abundance: -
v_gene: TRBV28
CDR3nt: TGTGCCAGCAGTTTATGGAGTCAGCCCCAGCATTTT
CDR3aa: CASSLWSQPQHF

d_gene: TRBD2
j_gene: TRBJ2-3
abundance: -
v_gene: TRBV7-9
CDR3nt: TGTGCCAGCAGCTTAGCGTCTCTAGCGGGGGGAGATACGCAGTATTTT
CDR3aa: CASSLASLAGGDTQYF

d_gene: -
j_gene: TRBJ2-7
abundance: -
v_gene: TRBV6-5
CDR3nt: TGTGCCAGCAGTCCAGGATTCTCCTACGAGCAGTACTTC
CDR3aa: CASSPGFSYEQYF

d_gene: TRBD1
j_gene: TRBJ1-1
abundance: -
v_gene: TRBV19
CDR3nt: TGTGCCAGTAGTTTTCGGACAGGGGGCACTGAAGCTTTCTTT
CDR3aa: CASSFRTGGTEAFF

d_gene: TRBD1
j_gene: TRBJ2-2
abundance: -
v_gene: TRBV4-2
CDR3nt: TGTGCCAGCAGCCGCATCTCGGGACAGGGTGGGTCCGGGGAGCTGTTTTTT
CDR3aa: CASSRISGQGGSGELFF

d_gene: TRBD2
j_gene: TRBJ2-5
abundance: -
v_gene: TRBV27
CDR3nt: TGTGCCAGCAGTTCCCTGACTAGCGGGAGAGAGACCCAGTACTTC
CDR3aa: CASSSLTSGRETQYF

d_gene: -
j_gene: TRBJ1-3
abundance: -
v_gene: TRBV28
CDR3nt: TGTGCCAGCAGTTTAACAAGAGGAAACACCATATATTTT
CDR3aa: CASSLTRGNTIYF

d_gene: -
j_gene: TRBJ2-6
abundance: -
v_gene: TRBV28
CDR3nt: TGTGCCAGCAGTTCTGTAGGGGAAGCAGTCTCTGGGGCCAACGTCCTGACTTTC
CDR3aa: CASSSVGEAVSGANVLTF

d_gene: TRBD1
j_gene: TRBJ1-1
abundance: -
v_gene: TRBV19
CDR3nt: TGTGCCAGTACGAGGACAGGGGTCGAGGACACTGAAGCTTTCTTT
CDR3aa: CASTRTGVEDTEAFF

d_gene: -
j_gene: TRBJ1-1
abundance: once
v_gene: TRBV6-1
CDR3nt: TGTGCCAGTGACAAAGAGTGGCCGAACACTGAAGCTTTCTTT
CDR3aa: CASDKEWPNTEAFF

d_gene: TRBD1
j_gene: TRBJ2-7
abundance: -
v_gene: TRBV5-1
CDR3nt: TGCGCCAGCAGCCCCAGACAGGGGTCCGAGCAGTACTTC
CDR3aa: CASSPRQGSEQYF

d_gene: -
j_gene: TRBJ1-1
abundance: -
v_gene: TRBV4-2
CDR3nt: TGTGCCAGCAGCCAAGATTCGGGGGAGGGCACTGAAGCTTTCTTT
CDR3aa: CASSQDSGEGTEAFF

d_gene: -
j_gene: TRBJ2-1
abundance: -
v_gene: TRBV10-1
CDR3nt: TGCGCCAGCGGGACAAACCTAGGGAATGAGCAGTTCTTC
CDR3aa: CASGTNLGNEQFF

d_gene: -
j_gene: TRBJ1-5
abundance: -
v_gene: TRBV2
CDR3nt: TGTGCCAGCAGGACGGGGACTTATAGCAATCAGCCCCAGCATTTT
CDR3aa: CASRTGTYSNQPQHF

d_gene: TRBD2
j_gene: TRBJ2-7
abundance: -
v_gene: TRBV2
CDR3nt: TGTGCCAGCAGAAGGGGACTAGCGGAGACCTACGAGCAGTACTTC
CDR3aa: CASRRGLAETYEQYF

d_gene: -
j_gene: TRBJ2-3
abundance: -
v_gene: TRBV2
CDR3nt: TGTGCCAGCAGGGAAGGTAACAGGGTGGGCCCTATAGATACGCAGTATTTT
CDR3aa: CASREGNRVGPIDTQYF

d_gene: -
j_gene: TRBJ1-4
abundance: -
v_gene: TRBV6-1
CDR3nt: TGTGCCAGCAGTGAAGTCTGGGGACACCATGAAAAACTGTTTTTT
CDR3aa: CASSEVWGHHEKLFF